The clone carrying this T cell receptor (beta chain) has just one count. The antigen remains undetermined. The assay was immunoSEQ multiplex PCR, and TCRdb's table has in-frame clones only and misses some. The sample contains 120,000 to 150,000 clones, roughly 90% of which appear only once. This specimen belongs to a study of T cell responses to AZD1222 COVID-19 vaccine. Overall study results and limits: Researchers took repertoire samples only after the peak T cell response had come. Clonal diversity may have been underestimated in mostly white British donors.

The receptor's source is an adult who received the AZD1222 COVID-19 vaccine. This specimen consisted of peripheral blood, obtained 28 days after the second AZD1222 dose.

CDR3 protein: CATCRERLRDTQYF. The CDR3 nucleotides read TGTGCCACCTGCCGCGAGCGTTTGAGGGATACGCAGTATTTT. J is TRBJ2-3 and V is TRBV2; D gene ambiguous. Germline lookup yields CDR1 SNHLY and CDR2 FYNNEI. There are 14 residues in the CDR3. Deletions cut 10 bases from V and 6 bases from J, with 20 bases between.